Listed below are T cell receptor beta chains from one sample, sequenced in a study of OX40 agonist ivuxolimab in advanced cancers. Measured with immunoSEQ multiplex PCR; TCRdb has only the in-frame clones, and not every one. This table holds 65,000 to 95,000 clones, roughly nine tenths found once. The sample here was CD4+ or CD8+ T cells sorted from blood, taken in a trial of the OX40 agonist ivuxolimab. The origin of the receptors is an adult with an advanced solid tumor such as melanoma, head and neck, liver or kidney cancer. Each CDR3 is given with its conserved first and last residue. A D gene is named only where the DNA matches it firmly. Clone size is stated in some rows and not others, as once, few, many or a class when expanded.

size: -; V: TRBV9; D: -; J: TRBJ1-3; CDR3: CASSAVGTSGNTIYF; DNA: TGTGCCAGCAGCGCCGTAGGGACGTCGGGAAACACCATATATTTT
size: -; V: TRBV6-6; D: TRBD1; J: TRBJ2-7; CDR3: CASSSPGTGYEQYF; DNA: TGTGCCAGCAGTTCCCCTGGGACAGGGTACGAGCAGTACTTC
size: -; V: TRBV4-1; D: TRBD2; J: TRBJ2-7; CDR3: CASSQRETSGGAYEQYF; DNA: TGCGCCAGCAGCCAACGGGAGACTAGCGGGGGGGCCTACGAGCAGTACTTC
size: -; V: TRBV6-5; D: -; J: TRBJ1-5; CDR3: CASSSQSSNQPQHF; DNA: TGTGCCAGCAGTTCTCAAAGTAGCAATCAGCCCCAGCATTTT
size: -; V: TRBV2; D: -; J: TRBJ1-1; CDR3: CASTGGGTEAFF; DNA: TGTGCCAGCACCGGCGGGGGAACTGAAGCTTTCTTT
size: -; V: TRBV7-2; D: TRBD2; J: TRBJ2-7; CDR3: CASSLGLARRYEQYF; DNA: TGTGCCAGCAGCTTAGGACTAGCGCGACGGTACGAGCAGTACTTC
size: -; V: TRBV5-5; D: -; J: TRBJ2-1; CDR3: CASSFLYNEQFF; DNA: TGTGCCAGCAGCTTCCTCTACAATGAGCAGTTCTTC
size: -; V: TRBV5-6; D: -; J: TRBJ2-5; CDR3: CASSLVSFHLETQYF; DNA: TGTGCCAGCAGCTTGGTATCGTTCCATTTAGAGACCCAGTACTTC
size: -; V: TRBV5-6; D: TRBD1; J: TRBJ2-2; CDR3: CASSPFDRAGELFF; DNA: TGTGCCAGCAGCCCGTTCGACAGGGCCGGGGAGCTGTTTTTT
size: once; V: TRBV5-1; D: -; J: TRBJ1-4; CDR3: CASSLYGGASEKLFF; DNA: TGCGCCAGCAGCTTGTATGGGGGGGCGAGTGAAAAACTGTTTTTT
size: -; V: TRBV6-6; D: TRBD1; J: TRBJ2-4; CDR3: CASSQTGGNIQYF; DNA: TGTGCCAGCAGCCAGACAGGGGGAAACATTCAGTACTTC
size: -; V: TRBV5-1; D: -; J: TRBJ1-2; CDR3: CASSVVGAYGYTF; DNA: TGCGCCAGCAGCGTAGTCGGGGCCTATGGCTACACCTTC
size: -; V: TRBV6-1; D: TRBD2; J: TRBJ2-7; CDR3: CASSSGGSSYEQYF; DNA: TGTGCCAGCAGTAGCGGGGGTAGCTCCTACGAGCAGTACTTC
size: -; V: TRBV7-2; D: -; J: TRBJ2-4; CDR3: CASSPFAGSNIQYF; DNA: TGTGCCAGCAGCCCTTTCGCGGGATCTAACATTCAGTACTTC
size: -; V: TRBV5-1; D: -; J: TRBJ2-1; CDR3: CASSLDWDNEQFF; DNA: TGCGCCAGCAGCTTGGATTGGGACAATGAGCAGTTCTTC
size: -; V: TRBV9; D: -; J: TRBJ1-6; CDR3: CASSVVGGNSPLHF; DNA: TGTGCCAGCAGCGTAGTCGGGGGGAATTCACCCCTCCACTTT
size: -; V: TRBV21-1; D: -; J: TRBJ2-5; CDR3: CASSKRTGWETQYF; DNA: TGTGCCAGCAGCAAAAGGACAGGGTGGGAGACCCAGTACTTC
size: -; V: TRBV7-2; D: TRBD1; J: TRBJ2-7; CDR3: CASSLNEDRSYEQYF; DNA: TGTGCCAGCAGCTTAAACGAGGACAGGTCCTACGAGCAGTACTTC
size: -; V: TRBV5-6; D: TRBD1; J: TRBJ2-3; CDR3: CASSLVNRGREGDTQYF; DNA: TGTGCCAGCAGCTTGGTGAACAGGGGGCGCGAGGGAGATACGCAGTATTTT
size: once; V: TRBV18; D: -; J: TRBJ2-7; CDR3: CASSPTRTDYEQYF; DNA: TGTGCCAGCTCACCAACGAGGACAGACTACGAGCAGTACTTC
size: once; V: TRBV7-2; D: -; J: TRBJ1-3; CDR3: CASSFQNGNTIYF; DNA: TGTGCCAGCAGCTTCCAAAATGGAAACACCATATATTTT
size: -; V: TRBV2; D: -; J: TRBJ2-7; CDR3: CASSEATATYEQYF; DNA: TGTGCCAGCAGTGAAGCAACAGCTACCTACGAGCAGTACTTC
size: -; V: TRBV15; D: -; J: TRBJ1-1; CDR3: CATSRDVGRGTEAFF; DNA: TGTGCCACCAGCAGAGATGTAGGAAGGGGCACTGAAGCTTTCTTT
size: -; V: TRBV18; D: -; J: TRBJ1-2; CDR3: CASSYGGDYGYTF; DNA: TGTGCCAGCTCCTACGGGGGCGACTATGGCTACACCTTC
size: -; V: TRBV5-1; D: TRBD1; J: TRBJ2-7; CDR3: CASSRRDRDEQYF; DNA: TGCGCCAGCAGCAGGCGGGACAGGGACGAGCAGTACTTC
size: once; V: TRBV27; D: -; J: TRBJ1-3; CDR3: CASSPAGTASGNTIYF; DNA: TGTGCCAGCAGTCCGGCCGGGACGGCTTCTGGAAACACCATATATTTT
size: -; V: TRBV4-1; D: -; J: TRBJ2-5; CDR3: CASSPRLDQETQYF; DNA: TGCGCCAGCAGCCCCCGATTAGACCAAGAGACCCAGTACTTC
size: -; V: TRBV9; D: -; J: TRBJ2-2; CDR3: CASSAGGRGLTGELFF; DNA: TGTGCCAGCAGCGCAGGAGGACGGGGGCTCACCGGGGAGCTGTTTTTT
size: -; V: TRBV11-3; D: -; J: TRBJ2-7; CDR3: CASSLGGQHEQYF; DNA: TGTGCCAGCAGCTTAGGGGGTCAGCACGAGCAGTACTTC
size: few; V: TRBV11-1; D: -; J: TRBJ2-1; CDR3: CARHENPGTPYNEQFF; DNA: TGTGCCAGACACGAAAACCCCGGGACCCCTTACAATGAGCAGTTCTTC
size: -; V: TRBV6-5; D: TRBD2; J: TRBJ2-1; CDR3: CASSRGSANEQFF; DNA: TGTGCCAGCAGCCGCGGGAGCGCCAATGAGCAGTTCTTC
size: few; V: TRBV4-3; D: TRBD1; J: TRBJ1-2; CDR3: CASSLQGSYGYTF; DNA: TGCGCCAGCAGCTTACAGGGGAGCTATGGCTACACCTTC
size: -; V: TRBV7-3; D: TRBD2; J: TRBJ2-5; CDR3: CASSGSSGRETQYF; DNA: TGTGCCAGCAGCGGATCTAGCGGGAGGGAGACCCAGTACTTC